There are many counts of the clone carrying this TCR beta chain. Its antigen remains unidentified. Template-switching 5'RACE yielded the TCR cDNA; a universal primer site and UMIs were added in the process. MiXCR, applied by TCRdb to the 5' RACE reads, yields one record per CDR3 protein. The table lists more than 55,000 distinct CDR3 sequences, 7.4% of them singletons. Germline V gene sequence: CDR1 LGHDT, CDR2 YNNKEL (reference sequence). The CDR3 consists of 15 residues. Trimming took off 3 bases at V and 6 bases at J, with 18 bases between the two ends. This entry comes from a study of T cells after yellow fever vaccination. Study outcomes and limitations: Some clonotypes were seen in both the CD4 and the CD8 compartments. These made up a small share and likely arose from convergent recombination. Most primary-vaccination clones recurred post-booster (just under 98% CD4, around 88% CD8). FACS-sorted repertoires could harbor abundant contaminating bulk-population clonotypes.

The V gene is TRBV3-1, the J gene TRBJ2-7; D may correspond to TRBD1 or TRBD2 (5 bases each). The sequencing here drew on CD8+ T cells sorted from PBMCs, taken 15 days after the yellow fever booster vaccination. This TCR derives from a man younger than 45 who received the YFV17D yellow fever vaccine. This CDR3 reads CASSHGGIGSVEQYF. CDR3 coding DNA: TGTGCCAGCAGCCATGGGGGTATTGGTTCGGTCGAGCAGTACTTC.